These 27 T cell receptor beta chains came from one sample sequenced in a study of blood T cell repertoires in COVID-19. The repertoire was sequenced with immunoSEQ multiplex PCR; TCRdb's copy has only in-frame clones and lacks some. The data contain about 120,000 clones, 65% to 85% of them singletons. Material for sequencing was peripheral blood. All receptors come from a woman between 70 and 85 years old with acute or convalescent COVID-19.

The chain links TRBV11-2 to TRBJ1-1; no clear D. The CDR3 extends over 16 amino acids. Germline CDR1 SGHAT, CDR2 FQNNGV. Trimming left V 1 base short and J 0 bases short, with 12 bases between. The CDR3 bases are TGTGCCAGCAGCTTAGGTGAGGGAACCTTGAACACTGAAGCTTTCTTT. Encoded protein: CASSLGEGTLNTEAFF.

The chain links TRBV28 to TRBJ1-2, with 7 bases identical to TRBD1. The V segment lost 6 bases and the J segment 8 bases; nucleotides outside the gene matches: 9. The CDR3 spans 13 residues. Germline lookup yields CDR1 MDHEN and CDR2 SYDVKM. The chain's CDR3 is CASSSGTVRGYTF. The CDR3 DNA reads as TGTGCCAGCAGCTCCGGGACAGTCAGAGGCTACACCTTC.

This CDR3 reads CASSSSGTNSYEQYF. The DNA for the CDR3 is TGTGCCAGCAGTTCCTCCGGGACAAATAGCTACGAGCAGTACTTC. V gene TRBV6-5 combines with J gene TRBJ2-7; D may be TRBD1 (6 bases). The germline gives CDR1 MNHEY, CDR2 SVGAGI. The CDR3 is 15 amino acids. The germline V and J ends were trimmed by 4 bases and 3 bases, with 16 bases remaining between them.

This chain connects TRBV7-2 to TRBJ2-7; 7 nucleotides line up with TRBD2. CDR3 length: 14 residues. Germline CDR1 reads SGHTA; CDR2 reads FQGNSA. J lost 2 bases, V lost 3 bases, and 4 bases had no gene match. DNA of the CDR3: TGTGCCAGCAGCTTGCTAGCGGATACCTACGAGCAGTACTTC. Residues: CASSLLADTYEQYF.

The V call is TRBV10-3, the J call TRBJ1-2, with TRBD1 identical over 7 bases. The CDR3 totals 14 residues. Germline V CDR1 and CDR2: ENHRY, SYGVKD. Losses at the gene ends were 6 bases for V and 7 bases for J; bases not matched to a gene: 11. The DNA of the CDR3 is TGTGCCATCAGCGTGGGACAGCCTGTAGGTGGCTACACCTTC. Translation gives CAISVGQPVGGYTF.

The J gene is TRBJ1-6, the V gene TRBV14; perhaps TRBD1 as D (5 bases). In germline, CDR1 is SGHDN, CDR2 FVKESK. V dropped 2 bases and J dropped 9 bases, with 14 bases sitting between them. The CDR3 runs to 15 residues. CDR3 amino acids: CASSQNGGNGSPLHF. CDR3 bases: TGTGCCAGCAGCCAAAATGGGGGGAATGGTTCACCCCTCCACTTT.

This clone was recorded only once. The chain links TRBV7-6 to TRBJ1-4; D might be TRBD1 (5 bases). The CDR3 runs 17 residues. Germline V gene data show CDR1 as SGHVS and CDR2 as FNYEAQ. Trimming removed 4 bases at V and 4 bases at J, with 19 bases between. This CDR3 reads CASSSVVGGAHNEKLFF. In nucleotides, the CDR3 is TGTGCCAGCAGCTCGGTGGTGGGGGGAGCCCATAATGAAAAACTGTTTTTT.

The V gene is TRBV19, the J gene TRBJ1-4, with 11 bases that match TRBD1. V lost 5 bases and J lost 7; bases outside the gene matches: 3. In germline, CDR1 is LNHDA, CDR2 SQIVND (reference sequence). This CDR3 is built from 14 residues. CDR3 bases: TGTGCCAGTAGTCCCGGGACAGGGGGTGAAAAACTGTTTTTT. This gives the protein CASSPGTGGEKLFF.

The chain has TRBV7-9 and TRBJ1-3; D is unresolved. V lost 4 bases and J lost 0, with 16 bases in between. This CDR3 is 17 amino acids long. The germline V gene has CDR1 SEHNR and CDR2 FQNEAQ (reference sequence). Here the CDR3 reads CASSSFPGESSGNTIYF. CDR3 coding DNA: TGTGCCAGCAGCTCTTTCCCCGGGGAGAGCTCTGGAAACACCATATATTTT.

This chain connects TRBV11-3 to TRBJ1-6; D is unresolved. There are 19 residues in the CDR3. Trimming pared 0 bases from V and 2 bases from J, leaving 17 bases between. The germline V gene encodes CDR1 SGHNT and CDR2 YENEEA. The CDR3 here is CASSLDLYSLIAYNSPLHF. For the CDR3, the DNA is TGTGCCAGCAGCTTAGATCTGTATTCTCTTATCGCCTATAATTCACCCCTCCACTTT.

The chain carries TRBV29-1 and TRBJ1-5, with D maybe TRBD1 (5 bases). V shed 0 bases and J shed 8 bases, with 11 bases lying between them. Germline CDR1 is SQVTM and CDR2 is ANQGSEA. The CDR3 is 13 residues long. DNA of the CDR3: TGCAGCGTTGAAGATCAGCAGGGTGAGCCCCAGCATTTT. As protein: CSVEDQQGEPQHF.

The table lists this clone with a few counts. This chain links TRBV7-9 with TRBJ2-3, with D perhaps TRBD2 (7 bases). Trimming took off 1 base at V and 5 bases at J, with 10 bases between the two ends. The V gene's germline CDR1 is SEHNR and CDR2 FQNEAQ (reference sequence). CDR3 size: 14 residues. CDR3 nucleotide sequence: TGTGCCAGCAGCTTAGACAGGGAGGGAGATACGCAGTATTTT. Its protein product is CASSLDREGDTQYF.

This chain uses TRBV10-3 with TRBJ1-1, with 11 bases lining up with TRBD1. This CDR3 has 15 residues. With 3 bases clipped from V and 5 bases from J, the junction kept 5 bases outside the gene matches. Germline assignment: CDR1 ENHRY and CDR2 SYGVKD. CDR3 protein: CAISDRTGGMTEAFF. CDR3 DNA sequence: TGTGCCATCAGTGACCGGACAGGGGGCATGACTGAAGCTTTCTTT.

The CDR3 reads CASSPVSNTGITNYGYTF. The CDR3 DNA is TGTGCCAGCTCACCAGTTTCGAACACAGGAATTACTAACTATGGCTACACCTTC. The genes are TRBV18 and TRBJ1-2; D is possibly TRBD1 (5 bases). CDR1 and CDR2 (germline): KGHSH, LQKENI. This CDR3 is 18 amino acids long. V lost 2 bases to trimming and J lost 0 bases, with 19 bases between them.

This chain joins TRBV5-4 and TRBJ2-3, with TRBD1 identical over 9 bases. The germline V gene encodes CDR1 SGHNT and CDR2 YYREEE (reference sequence). J lost 0 bases, V lost 4 bases, and 3 bases had no gene match. This CDR3 has 15 amino acids. Here the CDR3 reads CASSAGQGSTDTQYF. CDR3 in DNA: TGTGCCAGCAGCGCCGGACAGGGGAGCACAGATACGCAGTATTTT.

V is TRBV9 and J is TRBJ1-5, with 10 bases fitting TRBD1. This CDR3 spans 15 amino acids. J was trimmed by 6 bases and V by 3 bases; bases with no gene match: 6. Germline CDR1 is SGDLS and CDR2 is YYNGEE. The CDR3 DNA reads as TGTGCCAGCAGCGGGGGGACAGGGGTCGGTCAGCCCCAGCATTTT. It specifies CASSGGTGVGQPQHF.

The chain links TRBV19 to TRBJ1-2; maybe TRBD1 (5 bases). CDR1 is LNHDA, CDR2 SQIVND, per germline (reference sequence). Between the trimmed V and J ends, which lost 3 bases and 0 bases, there was a span of 11 bases. The CDR3 has 15 amino acids. CDR3 loop: CASSIGARTNYGYTF. The CDR3 nucleotides are TGTGCCAGTAGTATTGGGGCCAGGACTAACTATGGCTACACCTTC.

The chain carries TRBV7-9 and TRBJ2-1; tentative D call: TRBD1 (5 bases). Germline CDR1 SEHNR, CDR2 FQNEAQ (reference sequence). The CDR3 has 11 amino acids. Trimming took 5 bases from V and 8 from J, leaving 7 bases between them. As DNA, the CDR3 is TGTGCCAGCAGCCCACAGGATGAGCAGTTCTTC. This translates into CASSPQDEQFF.

The CDR3 protein is CASSLDSYGYTF. CDR3 DNA: TGCGCCAGCAGCTTAGACAGCTATGGCTACACCTTC. This chain links TRBV5-1 with TRBJ1-2, with D possibly TRBD1 on 5 matching bases. V lost 2 bases and J 4 bases, leaving 6 bases between the germline ends. Per the germline V gene, CDR1 is SGHRS and CDR2 is YFSETQ. This CDR3 spans 12 amino acids.

The rearrangement uses TRBV28 and TRBJ1-2; a possible D gene is TRBD1 (6 bases). The V gene's germline CDR1 is MDHEN and CDR2 SYDVKM. The CDR3 has 16 amino acids. The germline V and J ends were trimmed by 7 bases and 0 bases, with 18 bases remaining between them. Written as DNA, the CDR3 is TGTGCCAGCACCACAGGGTTCCAAATTACTAACTATGGCTACACCTTC. The encoded protein is CASTTGFQITNYGYTF.

This sequence joins TRBV7-2 and TRBJ2-7, with D maybe TRBD2 (5 bases). The CDR3 spans 15 residues. CDR1 is SGHTA, CDR2 FQGNSA, per germline. With 3 bases removed from V and 2 bases from J, the gap between germline ends came to 14 bases. The CDR3 region is CASSLVTGSAYEQYF. CDR3 coding DNA: TGTGCCAGCAGCTTGGTCACGGGGTCAGCCTACGAGCAGTACTTC.

The rearrangement uses TRBV5-4 and TRBJ1-3, with D possibly matching TRBD1 (6 bases). CDR3 length: 15 residues. Trimming pared 3 bases from V and 0 bases from J, leaving 10 bases between. From germline, CDR1 is SGHNT and CDR2 YYREEE (reference sequence). The CDR3 is CASSWDTNSGNTIYF. CDR3 nucleotide sequence: TGTGCCAGCAGCTGGGACACGAACTCTGGAAACACCATATATTTT.

The V and J genes are TRBV4-3 and TRBJ1-1; 9 bases are a match to TRBD1. The CDR3 loop spans 18 amino acids. V dropped 4 bases and J dropped 1; count of bases not matched to a gene: 13. Germline V gene lookup returns CDR1 LGHNA and CDR2 YSLEER. CDR3 bases: TGCGCCAGCAGCCGCGGAACAGGGGGCCAGGGTCGGAACACTGAAGCTTTCTTT. Translating it yields CASSRGTGGQGRNTEAFF.

This clone occurred once. V usage is TRBV6-2 or TRBV6-3 and J usage is TRBJ2-2; D gene ambiguous. Trimming removed 1 base from V and 4 bases from J, with 4 bases in between. The CDR3 extends over 13 amino acids. Per the germline V gene, CDR1 is MNHEY and CDR2 is SVGEGT. CDR3 DNA sequence: TGTGCCAGCAGTTACTACTTCACCGGGGAGCTGTTTTTT. Protein: CASSYYFTGELFF.

This chain uses TRBV5-4 with TRBJ1-2; 8 nucleotides line up with TRBD1. J lost 0 bases, V lost 4 bases, and 5 bases had no gene match. The CDR3 sequence is 15 residues long. Germline V gives CDR1 SGHNT, CDR2 YYREEE (reference sequence). CDR3 DNA sequence: TGTGCCAGCAGCCGCGGGACAGGAGCTAACTATGGCTACACCTTC. Encoded protein: CASSRGTGANYGYTF.

This rearrangement joins TRBV6-6 to TRBJ1-2, with 11 bases that match TRBD1. The germline CDR1 and CDR2 sequences are MNHNY and SVGAGI (reference sequence). V trimming: 4 bases; J trimming: 7 bases; junction bases outside the gene matches: 5. The CDR3 extends over 14 amino acids. The CDR3 loop is CASSLGQGVGGYTF. CDR3 coding DNA: TGTGCCAGCAGTTTGGGACAGGGGGTAGGTGGCTACACCTTC.

The chain combines TRBV5-4 with TRBJ1-2, with D perhaps TRBD1 (6 bases). The CDR3 sequence is 14 residues long. CDR1 and CDR2 (germline): SGHNT, YYREEE (reference sequence). The ends were cut back, 5 bases at V and 0 bases at J, with 11 bases in the middle. The CDR3 DNA reads TGTGCCAGCAGGCCGGACAGTTCTAACTATGGCTACACCTTC. Protein product: CASRPDSSNYGYTF.